This TCR beta chain comes out of a study of CD8+ T cells in alopecia areata. After pooling, cutaneous lymph node cells were sorted with CD4, CD8alpha, NKG2D, NKG2ACE and other markers. This clone was observed many times. Genes and germline are mouse. Extraction of RNA preceded its reverse transcription into cDNA, which served as the sequencing template. Profiled with immunoSEQ multiplex PCR; TCRdb holds only in-frame clones, not every one. This repertoire holds 15,000 to 20,000 clones, and none appear only once. The sample was CD8+ T cells sorted from a lymph node. The receptor was derived from a C3H/HeJ mouse with alopecia areata. The MHC haplotype of the strain is H2-k.

CDR3: CASSFRDWGDTQYF. The CDR3 bases that were read are TGTGCCAGCAGCTTCCGGGACTGGGGGGAC. This chain connects TRBV3 to TRBJ2-5; TRBD2 matches at 11 bases. The CDR3 goes on 4 residues after the read ends, and that part is filled in from the germline J gene. CDR1 is SNHLY, CDR2 FYNGKV, per germline (reference sequence). There are 14 residues in the CDR3.